This T cell receptor (beta chain) emerged from a study of identical twins. The CDR3 has 14 amino acids. Trimming pared 3 bases from V and 6 bases from J, leaving 13 bases between. Germline CDR1 and CDR2: SGDLS and YYNGEE. TCRdb used MiXCR to reprocess the 5' RACE reads, holding one entry per CDR3 protein. The repertoire holds over 600,000 distinct CDR3 sequences, with approximately 22% as singletons. A further study also used this sample, focusing on T cells expressing NK-cell markers.

The TCR was taken from a woman younger than 35 in good health. V and J are TRBV9 and TRBJ2-1; D might be TRBD2 (5 bases). The material sequenced was PBMCs. This CDR3 reads CASSGTSGANEQFF. The CDR3 DNA reads TGTGCCAGCAGCGGTACTAGTGGAGCCAATGAGCAGTTCTTC. Based on the CDR3 plus reference TRBV9 and TRBJ2-1, the full variable domain is DSGVTQTPKHLITATGQRVTLRCSPRSGDLSVYWYQQSLDQGLQFLIQYYNGEERAKGNILERFSAQQFPDLHSELNLSSLELGDSALYFCASSGTSGANEQFFGPGTRLTVL.